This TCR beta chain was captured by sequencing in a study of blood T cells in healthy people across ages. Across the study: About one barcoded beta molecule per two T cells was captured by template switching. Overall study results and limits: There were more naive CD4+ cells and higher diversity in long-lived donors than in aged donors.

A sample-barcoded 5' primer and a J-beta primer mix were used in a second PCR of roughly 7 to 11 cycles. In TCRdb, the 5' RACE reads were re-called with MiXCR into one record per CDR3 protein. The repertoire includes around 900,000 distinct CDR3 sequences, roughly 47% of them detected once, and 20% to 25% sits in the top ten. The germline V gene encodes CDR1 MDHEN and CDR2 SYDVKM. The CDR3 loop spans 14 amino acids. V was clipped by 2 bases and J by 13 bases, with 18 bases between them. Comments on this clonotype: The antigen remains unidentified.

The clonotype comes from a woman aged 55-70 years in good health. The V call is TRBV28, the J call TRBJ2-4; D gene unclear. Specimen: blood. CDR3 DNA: TGTGCCAGCAGTTTACCAAAGCCCCCTACGAGGCAGTACTTC. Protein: CASSLPKPPTRQYF.